These 2 T cell receptor beta chains originate from one sample sequenced in a study of T cells after yellow fever vaccination. TCRdb reprocessed the 5' RACE reads via MiXCR and lists one record per CDR3 protein. Of under 250,000 distinct CDR3 sequences in the sample, 6.5% to 8.5% were seen once. The sequences come from CD4+ T cells sorted from PBMCs, collected 15 days after the yellow fever booster vaccination. The receptors shown here come from a man aged 25-40 years who received the YFV17D yellow fever vaccine.

This clonotype appeared a few times. The CDR3 bases are TGTGCCAGCAGTTTTGAGAGAGGGGTCTACGAGCAGTACTTC. This encodes CASSFERGVYEQYF. The chain combines TRBV12-3 or TRBV12-4 with TRBJ2-7, with D tentatively TRBD1 or TRBD2 (5 bases each). The CDR3 is made up of 14 amino acids. V lost 3 bases to trimming and J lost 3 bases, with 12 bases between them.

This clonotype showed up just a few times. The V and J genes are TRBV7-8 and TRBJ1-2; D is perhaps TRBD1 (5 bases). V was pared by 2 bases and J by 6 bases, with 19 bases between. Germline V gene data show CDR1 as SGHVS and CDR2 as FQNEAQ. CDR3 size: 16 residues. The chain's CDR3 is CASSLWLSGGAHGYTF. The CDR3 nucleotides are TGTGCCAGCAGCTTATGGTTATCTGGGGGTGCCCATGGCTACACCTTC.